This TCR beta chain was retrieved from a study of spatial heterogeneity in lung cancer. General observations from the study: Ubiquitous, expanded tumor-derived TCRs were more frequently observed in blood at resection than at follow-up.

This clonotype was counted at least ten times. As yet, its antigen is unknown. Germline assignment: CDR1 SGHAT and CDR2 FQNNGV. The V end lost 5 bases, the J end lost 2 bases, and 12 bases lay between the germline ends. This CDR3 contains 14 residues. TCRdb redid the calling of the 5' RACE reads with MiXCR, one entry per CDR3 protein. The profile shows about 47,000 distinct CDR3 sequences, 12% of them singletons. Sample time point: sample taken at primary tumor resection. Whole RNA was taken from tumor, nontumor lung or frozen PBMC; it was then sequenced unsorted. The sequencing used PBMCs, collected at surgery. This TCR was sampled from a female donor with early-stage non-small cell lung cancer. This chain uses TRBV11-2 with TRBJ1-1, with a possible D match to TRBD1 (6 bases). The CDR3 DNA reads as TGTGCCAGCAGCCCTCGACAGGCCAACACTGAAGCTTTCTTT. Encoded protein: CASSPRQANTEAFF.